This T cell receptor beta chain was documented in a study of T cell repertoires in cytomegalovirus infection. Study as a whole: Signatures in public TCR beta sequences pointed to both CMV infection and matching HLA type.

This clonotype was found a few times. With 1 base removed from V and 3 bases from J, the gap between germline ends came to 12 bases. CDR3 size: 15 residues. Germline V gene lookup returns CDR1 MNHNS and CDR2 SASEGT. A single record per CDR3 protein comes from TCRdb applying MiXCR to the reads. Here the sample spans roughly 500,000 distinct CDR3 sequences, 16% being singletons. This TCR derives from a human donor in good health (CMV status not recorded). Some clones in this sample may be carry-over from other donors' samples. The V and J genes are TRBV6-1 and TRBJ2-5, with D unclear. Sequencing used CD8+ T cells from PBMCs. The CDR3 DNA is TGTGCCAGCAGTGAAGTTGAAGGGTCAGAAGAGACCCAGTACTTC. Translated: CASSEVEGSEETQYF.